These 16 T cell receptor beta chains came from one sample sequenced in a study of control samples from healthy donors and cancer patients. Profiling relied on immunoSEQ multiplex PCR, and the TCRdb table lists in-frame clones only, not all of them. This repertoire shows 85,000 to 110,000 clones, 80% to 90% found once; its top ten account for 19%. Sequencing used PBMCs. All receptors come from a man aged 55 to 70 with lung cancer.

J is TRBJ2-5 and V is TRBV7-9; 7 bases match TRBD2. This CDR3 is built from 15 residues. Germline V CDR1 and CDR2: SEHNR, FQNEAQ (reference sequence). The V gene end was trimmed by 1 base and the J gene end by 5 bases; junction bases not matched to a gene: 7. The CDR3 is CASSLGGGLTETQYF. As DNA, the CDR3 is TGTGCCAGCAGCTTAGGGGGAGGGCTTACGGAGACCCAGTACTTC.

The V gene is TRBV5-6, the J gene TRBJ2-3; D is unresolved. This CDR3 is 13 amino acids long. The V end was cut by 0 bases, the J end by 4 bases, with 6 bases between. Germline V gene lookup returns CDR1 SGHDT and CDR2 YYEEEE. The chain's CDR3 is CASSLAFSDTQYF. The CDR3 DNA is TGTGCCAGCAGCTTGGCTTTTTCAGATACGCAGTATTTT.

Remarks on this clone: As the CDR3 is not closed by the conserved phenylalanine or tryptophan, this likely results from a read error. The DNA is omitted, as the CDR3 cannot be located on it reliably, and the CDR3 follows TCRdb's listing. The CDR3: CASSVISGA. The J gene is TRBJ2-7, the V gene TRBV6-4. Germline V CDR1 and CDR2: MRHNA, SNTAGT. The CDR3 is 9 residues long, ends included.

This chain uses TRBV5-1 with TRBJ1-4; 8 bases are shared with TRBD1. CDR3 length equals 16 residues. With V trimmed by 5 bases and J by 3 bases, 9 bases remained unmatched. Germline CDR1 and CDR2: SGHRS and YFSETQ. The CDR3 spells CASSQGANAANEKLFF. Here the CDR3 DNA reads TGCGCCAGCAGTCAGGGGGCTAACGCGGCTAATGAAAAACTGTTTTTT.

This clone appeared once. The chain couples TRBV10-2 to TRBJ1-1; unclear D gene. Germline V gene data show CDR1 as WSHSY and CDR2 as SAAADI. Trimming took off 8 bases at V and 2 bases at J, with 12 bases between the two ends. This CDR3 is built from 13 residues. CDR3 sequence (DNA): TGCGCCAGCCGTCCTACAGCTAACACTGAAGCTTTCTTT. Its protein product is CASRPTANTEAFF.

The chain carries TRBV30 and TRBJ1-2, with 7 bases fitting TRBD1. The ends lost 1 base at V and 6 bases at J; junction bases unmatched: 5. Looked up from germline, CDR1 is GTSNPN and CDR2 is SVGIG (reference sequence). The CDR3 loop spans 13 amino acids. The CDR3 region is CAWSEGTADGYTF. CDR3 DNA: TGTGCCTGGAGTGAAGGGACAGCTGATGGCTACACCTTC.

This clone appeared a single time. V gene TRBV5-1 combines with J gene TRBJ1-6; a weak D match, TRBD1 (5 bases). Germline CDR1 reads SGHRS; CDR2 reads YFSETQ. V lost 3 bases and J lost 0, with 10 bases in between. The CDR3 is 16 amino acids. The CDR3 spells CASSSQGSSYNSPLHF. The CDR3 region has the DNA TGCGCCAGCAGCTCGCAGGGAAGCTCCTATAATTCACCCCTCCACTTT. The entire variable domain, with the rest obtained from reference TRBV5-1 and TRBJ1-6, is as follows: KAGVTQTPRYLIKTRGQQVTLSCSPISGHRSVSWYQQTPGQGLQFLFEYFSETQRNKGNFPGRFSGRQFSNSRSEMNVSTLELGDSALYLCASSSQGSSYNSPLHFGNGTRLTVT.

The chain carries TRBV24-1 and TRBJ2-3, with 10 bases aligning to TRBD1. This CDR3 region has 16 residues. Unmatched junction bases numbered 10, after V lost 4 bases and J lost 7 bases. In germline, CDR1 is KGHDR, CDR2 SFDVKD. The CDR3 region is CATSDPRDRGGNTQYF. CDR3 nucleotide sequence: TGTGCCACCAGTGACCCGCGGGACAGGGGAGGAAATACGCAGTATTTT.

This sequence joins TRBV24-1 and TRBJ1-1, with 10 bases lining up with TRBD1. J gave up 1 base and V 3 bases, and 10 bases lay outside the gene matches. The germline V gene has CDR1 KGHDR and CDR2 SFDVKD. The CDR3 consists of 18 residues. The CDR3 DNA reads as TGTGCCACCAGTGATGCCCGTCAACGACAGGGGGCGAACACTGAAGCTTTCTTT. Amino acids: CATSDARQRQGANTEAFF.

The chain uses TRBV29-1 and TRBJ2-1, with D tentatively TRBD1 or TRBD2 (5 bases each). Germline CDR1 is SQVTM and CDR2 is ANQGSEA. V was clipped by 6 bases and J by 6 bases, with 15 bases between them. This CDR3 has 13 amino acids. CDR3 residues: CSVYRDGTNEQFF. The CDR3 DNA follows: TGCAGCGTCTACCGGGACGGCACCAATGAGCAGTTCTTC.

The chain combines TRBV2 with TRBJ1-4; D unresolved. Germline values: CDR1 SNHLY, CDR2 FYNNEI. The CDR3 consists of 15 residues. V lost 4 bases to trimming and J lost 1 base, with 10 bases between them. The CDR3 protein is CASSGEWGTNEKLFF. DNA for the CDR3: TGTGCCAGCAGTGGGGAGTGGGGAACTAATGAAAAACTGTTTTTT.

The V call is TRBV5-1, the J call TRBJ1-2; TRBD1 aligns across 11 bases. J gave up 6 bases and V 0 bases, and 13 bases lay outside the gene matches. Per germline, CDR1 SGHRS and CDR2 YFSETQ. The CDR3 is 18 amino acids. The DNA of the CDR3 is TGCGCCAGCAGCTTGGGCCCATCGCCGGGACAGGGGGGACATGGCTACACCTTC. Its translation: CASSLGPSPGQGGHGYTF.

The chain has TRBV2 and TRBJ2-7; the D gene is possibly TRBD1 (9 bases). V dropped 4 bases and J dropped 6 bases, with 16 bases sitting between them. This CDR3 region has 14 residues. From germline, CDR1 is SNHLY and CDR2 FYNNEI. The CDR3 DNA reads as TGTGCCAGCAGTGTAGCGGGACAGGGCAGCGAGCAGTACGTC. The encoded protein is CASSVAGQGSEQYV.

J is TRBJ1-1 and V is TRBV6-5; D perhaps matches TRBD1 (6 bases). The germline CDR1 and CDR2 sequences are MNHEY and SVGAGI. Deletions cut 7 bases from V and 11 bases from J, with 14 bases between. The CDR3 contains 11 residues. The CDR3 DNA reads TGTGCCAGCACCAAAGGGGGGGCGGCTTTCTTT. It codes for CASTKGGAAFF.

The chain joins TRBV30 to TRBJ2-2; 12 bases align to TRBD2. The CDR3 sequence is 16 residues long. The V gene's germline CDR1 is GTSNPN and CDR2 SVGIG (reference sequence). J was trimmed by 1 base and V by 4 bases; bases with no gene match: 4. For the CDR3, the DNA is TGTGCCTGGACTCGGACTAGCGGGGTGAACACCGGGGAGCTGTTTTTT. Translating it yields CAWTRTSGVNTGELFF.

V usage is TRBV27 and J usage is TRBJ2-1; D possibly corresponds to TRBD1 (5 bases). Germline V gives CDR1 MNHEY, CDR2 SMNVEV (reference sequence). This CDR3 contains 13 residues. Trimming removed 5 bases from V and 6 bases from J, with 11 bases in between. The CDR3 is CASSLDMFNEQFF. CDR3 DNA: TGTGCCAGCAGTCTGGACATGTTCAATGAGCAGTTCTTC.